Listed below are T cell receptor beta chains from one sample, sequenced in a study of shared clonotypes between healthy human individuals. TCRdb's copy holds only in-frame clones and misses some; the assay was immunoSEQ multiplex PCR. The table has nearly 750,000 clones, 55% to 75% seen once. Material: memory CD4+ T cells sorted from blood. These receptors were taken from a woman aged 25 to 39 in good health. Each CDR3 is given without its conserved first and last residue. Rows give clone size only sometimes, using once, few, many, or a class for an expanded clone.

abundance: -
v_gene: TRBV7-9
CDR3aa: ARGGSSYNEQF

abundance: -
v_gene: TRBV6-5
CDR3aa: ASSYSTLSQPQH

abundance: -
v_gene: TRBV28
CDR3aa: ASSSPREGRNEQY

abundance: few
v_gene: TRBV19
CDR3aa: ASSILGQGNEKLF

abundance: -
v_gene: TRBV19
CDR3aa: ASSIVQTGEAF

abundance: -
v_gene: TRBV18
CDR3aa: ASSQTRGETQY

abundance: few
v_gene: TRBV7-2
CDR3aa: ASSSRGGGQPQH

abundance: -
v_gene: TRBV28
CDR3aa: ASSWSGGRLGEQY

abundance: -
v_gene: TRBV11-2
CDR3aa: ASSYVPGQGAGELF

abundance: once
v_gene: TRBV28
CDR3aa: ASIPGSSGANVLT

abundance: -
v_gene: TRBV7-9
CDR3aa: ASSLGHSSNQPQH

abundance: -
v_gene: TRBV28
CDR3aa: ASSLISGVNTEAF

abundance: -
v_gene: TRBV11-2
CDR3aa: ASSLLRNEKLF

abundance: -
v_gene: TRBV28
CDR3aa: ASSPQRGNEQY

abundance: -
v_gene: TRBV15
CDR3aa: ATSRQTGRGNTIY

abundance: once
v_gene: TRBV18
CDR3aa: ASSKTVSNQPQH

abundance: few
v_gene: TRBV2
CDR3aa: ASSGLAGVTDTQY

abundance: -
v_gene: TRBV28
CDR3aa: ASTDKDYGYT

abundance: -
v_gene: TRBV6-5
CDR3aa: ASSFDSESYEQY

abundance: few
v_gene: TRBV5-1
CDR3aa: ASSLVQETQY

abundance: -
v_gene: TRBV29-1
CDR3aa: SVETRAGNEQY

abundance: -
v_gene: TRBV27
CDR3aa: ASRSLQGSAYEQY

abundance: -
v_gene: TRBV30
CDR3aa: AWSVGGTGRHEQY

abundance: -
v_gene: TRBV11-3
CDR3aa: ASSLARGFDYEQY

abundance: -
v_gene: TRBV28
CDR3aa: ASSQGSGNTEAF

abundance: -
v_gene: TRBV10-1
CDR3aa: ASSVAGVRTGELF